Listed below are T cell receptor beta chains from one sample, sequenced in a study of response to subunit inactivated influenza vaccine. TCRdb reprocessed the RT-PCR reads with MiXCR, giving one entry per CDR3 protein. The profile shows 500,000 to 550,000 distinct CDR3 sequences, approximately 7.6% of them singletons. The material was PBMCs from blood, obtained around 25 months after vaccination. The receptors here all came from a man aged 50 to 69 who received an inactivated influenza vaccine. Both conserved end residues are part of each CDR3. The D gene is left open where the match is weak. Expanded clones get a size class; other rows say once, few or many, or leave the size out.

clone_size j_call d_call cdr3_length v_call cdr3_nt cdr3_aa
- TRBJ2-3 TRBD2 19 TRBV5-1 TGCGCCAGCAGCTTGGATGGGACTAGCGGATCCTTTCGGGAAGATACGCAGTATTTT CASSLDGTSGSFREDTQYF
few TRBJ1-4 - 14 TRBV5-1 TGCGCCAGCAAAAACGGGCAAGCTAATGAAAAACTGTTTTTT CASKNGQANEKLFF
many TRBJ1-1 - 12 TRBV6-1 TGTGCCACCAGAGAGAGGAACACTGAAGCTTTCTTT CATRERNTEAFF
many TRBJ2-7 - 17 TRBV4-3 TGCGCCAGCAGCCAAGAGTTTACGAGAGAGGGGACCTACGAGCAGTACTTC CASSQEFTREGTYEQYF
many TRBJ2-4 - 15 TRBV25-1 TGTGCCAGCAGTGACATTCGGGAGTCCAAAAACATTCAGTACTTC CASSDIRESKNIQYF
- TRBJ2-6 - 14 TRBV20-1 TGCAGTGCGTCAGGGGTCTCTGGGGCCAACGTCCTGACTTTC CSASGVSGANVLTF
few TRBJ2-7 - 12 TRBV12-3/TRBV12-4 TGTGCCAGCAGTTCTTTCGGGGACGAGCAGTACTTC CASSSFGDEQYF
many TRBJ2-5 - 12 TRBV12-3/TRBV12-4 TGTGCCAGCAACGGGGTCCAAGAGACCCAGTACTTC CASNGVQETQYF
few TRBJ2-2 - 14 TRBV7-2 TGTGCCAGCAGCTTGCTTAGTGGTACCGGGGAGCTGTTTTTT CASSLLSGTGELFF
few TRBJ1-5 - 13 TRBV20-1 TGCAGTGCTAGAGGAGAGGGCAATCAGCCCCAGCATTTT CSARGEGNQPQHF
- TRBJ2-2 TRBD2 15 TRBV12-3/TRBV12-4 TGTGCCAGCAGTGTTAGCGGGCCGGGCACCGGGGAGCTGTTTTTT CASSVSGPGTGELFF
- TRBJ2-3 - 13 TRBV10-3 TGTGCCATCAGTGAGTACTTCACAGATACGCAGTATTTT CAISEYFTDTQYF
- TRBJ2-2 TRBD1 14 TRBV6-2/TRBV6-3 TGTGCCAGCGTCACAGGGGCGAACACCGGGGAGCTGTTTTTT CASVTGANTGELFF
many TRBJ2-1 TRBD2 15 TRBV27 TGTGCCAGCAGTTTAGTGACTAGCGGGACCGATGAGCAGTTCTTC CASSLVTSGTDEQFF
few TRBJ1-1 - 14 TRBV6-1 TGTGCCAGCAGTCCTATACGAGTCAACACTGAAGCTTTCTTT CASSPIRVNTEAFF
many TRBJ1-5 TRBD1 13 TRBV20-1 TGCAGTGCTCCGGACAGGGGGCGGCAGCCCCAGCATTTT CSAPDRGRQPQHF
- TRBJ2-5 TRBD2 16 TRBV3-1 TGTGCCAGCAGCCAAGAAGCCGGAGTAGCGGGAAAGACCCAGTACTTC CASSQEAGVAGKTQYF
few TRBJ1-2 TRBD1 12 TRBV25-1 TGTGCCAGCAGCCGACAGGGAAGTGGCTACACCTTC CASSRQGSGYTF
many TRBJ2-3 TRBD1 14 TRBV20-1 TGCAGTGCTAGCAGGGGGCCTGCAAGGGATACGCAGTATTTT CSASRGPARDTQYF
few TRBJ2-3 - 13 TRBV19 TGTGCCAGTAGCACGATAAGCACAGATACGCAGTATTTT CASSTISTDTQYF
many TRBJ2-1 TRBD1 15 TRBV5-5 TGTGCCAGCAGCTTACAGGACAGGGCGGGCAATGAGCAGTTCTTC CASSLQDRAGNEQFF
many TRBJ2-1 TRBD2 13 TRBV9 TGTGCCAGCAGTGCCGGGACTAACAATGAGCAGTTCTTC CASSAGTNNEQFF
- TRBJ2-5 - 13 TRBV7-2 TGTGCCAGCGAGTGGTTGCCTGGCGAGACCCAGTACTTC CASEWLPGETQYF
- TRBJ2-2 - 15 TRBV28 TGTGCCAGCAGTGCTCGGACAGCGAACACCGGGGAGCTGTTTTTT CASSARTANTGELFF
- TRBJ2-7 - 16 TRBV7-2 TGTGCCAGCAGCTTAGCGGGGGCGGGAGCCAGCTACGAGCAGTACTTC CASSLAGAGASYEQYF
- TRBJ1-5 - 14 TRBV28 TGTGCCAGCAGGCGCGAGGGTGGGCGACAGCCCCAGCATTTT CASRREGGRQPQHF
- TRBJ2-7 - 15 TRBV7-2 TGTGCCAGCAGCTTTCTACCGGGACCAGAATACGAGCAGTACTTC CASSFLPGPEYEQYF
few TRBJ2-3 TRBD1 16 TRBV11-2 TGTGCCAGCAGCTCCCTCGGGACAGTTCTCACAGATACGCAGTATTTT CASSSLGTVLTDTQYF
few TRBJ2-5 - 13 TRBV12-3/TRBV12-4 TGTGCCAGCAGTTTAAAACCCCGAGAGACCCAGTACTTC CASSLKPRETQYF
few TRBJ2-1 TRBD2 14 TRBV18 TGTGCCAGCTCCAGACTAGCGGGGATCCATGAGCAGTTCTTC CASSRLAGIHEQFF
few TRBJ1-1 - 13 TRBV7-2 TGTGCCAGCAGCCAGGGGAAGGCTACTGAAGCTTTCTTT CASSQGKATEAFF
few TRBJ2-7 TRBD1 17 TRBV4-3 TGCGCCAGCAGCCAAGCAGTACGGACAGGGGGCCCTAGGTGGCAGTACTTC CASSQAVRTGGPRWQYF
many TRBJ1-5 - 15 TRBV5-1 TGCGCCAGCAGCTCCCCGGGACACGGACCGTGGCCCCAGCATTTT CASSSPGHGPWPQHF
- TRBJ1-2 - 14 TRBV5-1 TGCGCCAGCAGCTTGGCTGGACAGAGAGATGGCTACACCTTC CASSLAGQRDGYTF
many TRBJ2-7 - 15 TRBV4-3 TGCGCCAGCAGCCAGGGTACTTCAAGCTCCTACGAGCAGTACTTC CASSQGTSSSYEQYF
few TRBJ1-1 - 13 TRBV6-6 TGTGCCAGCAGCCAGGCTATGAACACTGAAGCTTTCTTT CASSQAMNTEAFF
many TRBJ2-1 - 14 TRBV5-5 TGTGCCAGCAGCTTACCAGGGACTTTGAATGAGCAGTTCTTC CASSLPGTLNEQFF
few TRBJ1-5 - 12 TRBV6-2/TRBV6-3 TGTGCCAGCACCAATACAGGACAGCCCCAGCATTTT CASTNTGQPQHF
few TRBJ2-1 - 16 TRBV15 TGTGCCACCGACCAAACCAGGCGAACCTCCTACAATGAGCAGTTCTTC CATDQTRRTSYNEQFF
- TRBJ1-2 - 13 TRBV11-2 TGTGCCAGCAGTCACGGACTGATTAATGGCTACACCTTC CASSHGLINGYTF
- TRBJ2-5 TRBD1 14 TRBV20-1 TGCAGTGCGACGGAGACAGGGAACCGAGAGACCCAGTACTTC CSATETGNRETQYF
many TRBJ2-7 - 13 TRBV6-6 TGTGCCAGCAAACCCTCTTTAGGTTACGAGCAGTACTTC CASKPSLGYEQYF
few TRBJ2-3 - 12 TRBV7-9 TGTGCCAGCAGCTTAGGGGGGATTACGCAGTATTTT CASSLGGITQYF
few TRBJ1-4 - 16 TRBV5-1 TGCGCCAGCAGCAGGGGACGGATGGCAACTAATGAAAAACTGTTTTTT CASSRGRMATNEKLFF
- TRBJ2-3 TRBD1 14 TRBV7-9 TGTGCCAGCAGCCGAGGGAACAGGGGCAACGCGCAGTATTTT CASSRGNRGNAQYF
few TRBJ2-2 TRBD1 17 TRBV24-1 TGTGCCACCAGTGGCCAAGCCGGGACAGGGCGCACCGGGGAGCTGTTTTTT CATSGQAGTGRTGELFF